This record covers a single T cell receptor (beta chain). CDR3 length: 15 amino acids. Germline V gene lookup returns CDR1 MDHEN and CDR2 SYDVKM. This entry is derived from a study of monozygotic twins with inflammatory bowel disease. Collection yielded 2 to 2.5 ml of blood per donor. Every TCR library consumed roughly 3,500 ng of total RNA. TCRdb reprocessed the 5' RACE reads; each CDR3 protein has one entry and no DNA is given. The listing contains about 160,000 distinct CDR3 sequences. The receptor comes from a human donor with ulcerative colitis or Crohn's disease, or a healthy co-twin of an affected twin (not recorded which). The J gene is TRBJ1-2, the V gene TRBV28; TCRdb picks TRBD1, but there is no DNA to check that call. The sample consisted of blood. The CDR3 spells CASRTRIGLNYGYTF.